This is a list of T cell receptor beta chains from one sample in a study of Tregs in tolerant kidney transplant recipients. The protocol was immunoSEQ multiplex PCR, while the TCRdb copy is restricted to in-frame clones and leaves out a portion. This sample carries some 68,000 clones, 84% of them seen once, and the ten largest clones take 4.5% to 5.5%. Sequenced input: CD4+ T cells from blood. Receptors were obtained from a human donor in good health. The CDR3 runs from the conserved cysteine through the conserved F or W. A D gene is named only where the DNA matches it firmly. Clone sizes are given selectively: once, few, many, or a class where the clone is expanded.

d_call: .; v_call: TRBV23-1; clone_size: once; cdr3_length: 14; j_call: TRBJ1-1; cdr3_nt: TGCGCCAGCAGTCAATCGCAAGAGAACACTGAAGCTTTCTTT; cdr3_aa: CASSQSQENTEAFF
d_call: .; v_call: TRBV11-3; clone_size: .; cdr3_length: 14; j_call: TRBJ2-7; cdr3_nt: TGTGCCAGCAGCTTAGAAAAGGGGACCTACGAGCAGTACTTC; cdr3_aa: CASSLEKGTYEQYF
d_call: .; v_call: TRBV18; clone_size: .; cdr3_length: 12; j_call: TRBJ2-3; cdr3_nt: TGTGCCAGCTCACCGAAAGGAGATACGCAGTATTTT; cdr3_aa: CASSPKGDTQYF
d_call: .; v_call: TRBV15; clone_size: .; cdr3_length: 15; j_call: TRBJ2-2; cdr3_nt: TGTGCCACGACCGCGGCGGGACGGAACACCGGGGAGCTGTTTTTT; cdr3_aa: CATTAAGRNTGELFF
d_call: TRBD1; v_call: TRBV7-6; clone_size: .; cdr3_length: 14; j_call: TRBJ2-7; cdr3_nt: TGTGCCAGCAGCGTCCTTACAGGGGACGGCGAGCAGTACTTC; cdr3_aa: CASSVLTGDGEQYF
d_call: TRBD1; v_call: TRBV29-1; clone_size: .; cdr3_length: 13; j_call: TRBJ1-1; cdr3_nt: TGCAGCGCTAGGGGACAGGAAGGGACTGAAGCTTTCTTT; cdr3_aa: CSARGQEGTEAFF
d_call: .; v_call: TRBV29-1; clone_size: .; cdr3_length: 14; j_call: TRBJ2-3; cdr3_nt: TGCAGCGTTGAGGGGGGTAGGGGGGCAGATACGCAGTATTTT; cdr3_aa: CSVEGGRGADTQYF
d_call: .; v_call: TRBV10-3; clone_size: .; cdr3_length: 14; j_call: TRBJ2-2; cdr3_nt: TGTGCCATCAAAGCGGGCAGGAACACCGGGGAGCTGTTTTTT; cdr3_aa: CAIKAGRNTGELFF
d_call: .; v_call: TRBV30; clone_size: .; cdr3_length: 16; j_call: TRBJ2-5; cdr3_nt: TGTGCCTGGAGTGCCTCCAGAGGATTGGTCGGAGAGACCCAGTACTTC; cdr3_aa: CAWSASRGLVGETQYF
d_call: .; v_call: TRBV6-5; clone_size: once; cdr3_length: 13; j_call: TRBJ1-1; cdr3_nt: TGTGCCAGCGGGGATTACATGGAGACTGAAGCTTTCTTT; cdr3_aa: CASGDYMETEAFF
d_call: .; v_call: TRBV11-2; clone_size: .; cdr3_length: 14; j_call: TRBJ2-1; cdr3_nt: TGTGCCAGCAGCTTAAATCGGGGATACAATGAGCAGTTCTTC; cdr3_aa: CASSLNRGYNEQFF
d_call: .; v_call: TRBV6-5; clone_size: .; cdr3_length: 14; j_call: TRBJ1-1; cdr3_nt: TGTGCCAGCAGTTTCATCAACACCCGCACTGAAGCTTTCTTT; cdr3_aa: CASSFINTRTEAFF
d_call: TRBD1; v_call: TRBV7-3; clone_size: .; cdr3_length: 17; j_call: TRBJ1-1; cdr3_nt: TGTGCCAGCAGCAAATCTGGACAGGGCCGAATGAACACTGAAGCTTTCTTT; cdr3_aa: CASSKSGQGRMNTEAFF
d_call: .; v_call: TRBV6-5; clone_size: .; cdr3_length: 13; j_call: TRBJ2-7; cdr3_nt: TGTGCCAGCAGTTACTCTCAAGTGGACGAGCAGTACTTC; cdr3_aa: CASSYSQVDEQYF
d_call: TRBD1; v_call: TRBV11-3; clone_size: .; cdr3_length: 16; j_call: TRBJ1-6; cdr3_nt: TGTGCCAGCAGCTTAGCGGGACAGGCCTCGGGTTCACCCCTCCACTTT; cdr3_aa: CASSLAGQASGSPLHF
d_call: TRBD1; v_call: TRBV10-3; clone_size: .; cdr3_length: 15; j_call: TRBJ2-5; cdr3_nt: TGTGCCATCAGTGAGACTGGACAGGGGTTGAAGACCCAGTACTTC; cdr3_aa: CAISETGQGLKTQYF
d_call: TRBD1; v_call: TRBV15; clone_size: .; cdr3_length: 14; j_call: TRBJ2-5; cdr3_nt: TGTGCCACCAGCGCCAGGGGGTTTCAAGAGACCCAGTACTTC; cdr3_aa: CATSARGFQETQYF
d_call: .; v_call: TRBV9; clone_size: .; cdr3_length: 13; j_call: TRBJ1-3; cdr3_nt: TGTGCCAGCAGCGTAGTTGCGGGAAACACCATATATTTT; cdr3_aa: CASSVVAGNTIYF
d_call: .; v_call: TRBV28; clone_size: .; cdr3_length: 16; j_call: TRBJ1-1; cdr3_nt: TGTGCCAGCAGTTTATGGGACGGGATGAGCACCAGAGAAGCTTTCTTT; cdr3_aa: CASSLWDGMSTREAFF
d_call: .; v_call: TRBV7-2; clone_size: .; cdr3_length: 13; j_call: TRBJ1-6; cdr3_nt: TGTGCCAGCAGCTTCGGACTAGGGGAACCCCTCCACTTT; cdr3_aa: CASSFGLGEPLHF
d_call: .; v_call: TRBV18; clone_size: .; cdr3_length: 16; j_call: TRBJ1-1; cdr3_nt: TGTGCCAGCTCACCCCGACAGCCGACCATGAACACTGAAGCTTTCTTT; cdr3_aa: CASSPRQPTMNTEAFF
d_call: TRBD1; v_call: TRBV10-3; clone_size: .; cdr3_length: 13; j_call: TRBJ1-2; cdr3_nt: TGTGCCACGGGGACAGATTCTAACTATGGCTACACCTTC; cdr3_aa: CATGTDSNYGYTF
d_call: TRBD1; v_call: TRBV12-5; clone_size: .; cdr3_length: 16; j_call: TRBJ2-7; cdr3_nt: TGTGCTAGTGGTCCACGGGGTACGGGGACAGCTTACGAGCAGTACTTC; cdr3_aa: CASGPRGTGTAYEQYF
d_call: .; v_call: TRBV2; clone_size: .; cdr3_length: 16; j_call: TRBJ1-6; cdr3_nt: TGTGCCAGCAGTGAACCCCGGGGGGGCTATAATTCACCCCTCCACTTT; cdr3_aa: CASSEPRGGYNSPLHF
d_call: .; v_call: TRBV5-1; clone_size: .; cdr3_length: 13; j_call: TRBJ1-3; cdr3_nt: TGCGCCAGCAGCTTAGCGGAGGGAAACACCATATATTTT; cdr3_aa: CASSLAEGNTIYF